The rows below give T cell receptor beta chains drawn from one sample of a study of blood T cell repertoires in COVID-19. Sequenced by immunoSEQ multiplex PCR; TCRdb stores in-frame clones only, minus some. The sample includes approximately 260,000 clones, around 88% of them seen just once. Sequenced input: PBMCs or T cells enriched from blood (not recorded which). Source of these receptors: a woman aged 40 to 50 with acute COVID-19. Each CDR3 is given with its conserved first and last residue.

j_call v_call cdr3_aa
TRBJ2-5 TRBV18 CASSRDSQETQYF
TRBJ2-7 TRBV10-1 CASSDGTSGYEQYF
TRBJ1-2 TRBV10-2 CASSVWGGGYTF
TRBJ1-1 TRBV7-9 CASRSQQAGAFF
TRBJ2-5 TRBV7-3 CASRSGRARETQYF
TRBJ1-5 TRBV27 CASSGGTGFGPNQPQHF
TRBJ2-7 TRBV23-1 CASSQKILGEGYEQYF
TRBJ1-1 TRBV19 CASSVVIQGALNTEAFF
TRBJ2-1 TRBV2 CASSEALPNSEQFF
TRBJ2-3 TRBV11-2 CASSSGLAESDTQYF
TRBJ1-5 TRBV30 CAWSVGQGVQPQHF
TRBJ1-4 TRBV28 CASSQGQGSEKLFF
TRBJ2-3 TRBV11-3 CASSSTTFGGGTDTQYF
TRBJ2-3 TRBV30 CACQEGGSTDTQYF
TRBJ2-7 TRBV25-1 CASSAQGYEQYF
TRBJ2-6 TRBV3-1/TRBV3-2 CASSQYTGANVLTF
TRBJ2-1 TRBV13 CASSTRLAGENEQFF
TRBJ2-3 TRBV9 CASSVGASGSTDTQYF
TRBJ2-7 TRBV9 CASSPDGSSYEQYF
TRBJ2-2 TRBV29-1 CSVGSGVTGELFF
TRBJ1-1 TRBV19 CASSRGTEAFF
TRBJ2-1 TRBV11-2 CASSVGRETNEQFF